The 5 T cell receptor beta chains presented below share a single source sample, sequenced in a study of identifying expanded T cells in peripheral blood. TCRdb's copy holds only in-frame clones and misses some; the assay was immunoSEQ multiplex PCR. The sample carries fewer than 65,000 clones, around 87% recorded once. Sequenced sample: blood. The source of these receptors is a person aged 18-69 years in good health.

V gene TRBV11-2 combines with J gene TRBJ2-5; D might be TRBD2 (6 bases). The CDR3 has 16 residues. Germline-derived CDR1 and CDR2 are SGHAT and FQNNGV. The V gene lost 5 bases and the J gene lost 5 bases, with 21 bases spanning the gap. CDR3 in amino acids: CASSPSMGGSLETQYF. The CDR3 DNA follows: TGTGCCAGCAGCCCATCCATGGGGGGATCTCTCGAGACCCAGTACTTC. The entire variable domain, with the rest obtained from reference TRBV11-2 and TRBJ2-5, is as follows: EAGVAQSPRYKIIEKRQSVAFWCNPISGHATLYWYQQILGQGPKLLIQFQNNGVVDDSQLPKDRFSAERLKGVDSTLKIQPAKLEDSAVYLCASSPSMGGSLETQYFGPGTRLLVL.

J is TRBJ1-5 and V is TRBV19, with 9 bases lining up with TRBD1. There are 14 residues in the CDR3. The V segment lost 5 bases and the J segment 4 bases; nucleotides outside the gene matches: 3. Looked up from germline, CDR1 is LNHDA and CDR2 is SQIVND (reference sequence). In DNA form, the CDR3 reads TGTGCCAGTAGTTCCGGGACAGGGAATCAGCCCCAGCATTTT. Encoded protein: CASSSGTGNQPQHF.

The chain is built from TRBV7-8 and TRBJ1-4, with D perhaps matching TRBD1 (6 bases). With 5 bases removed from V and 8 bases from J, the gap between germline ends came to 18 bases. CDR1 and CDR2 from the germline V gene are SGHVS and FQNEAQ. This CDR3 comprises 15 residues. The DNA for the CDR3 is TGTGCCAGCAGCCCAGGGGAAGGGGACGACGAAAAACTGTTTTTT. It specifies CASSPGEGDDEKLFF.

The chain links TRBV28 to TRBJ1-3; D possibly corresponds to TRBD1 (6 bases). Trimming took off 7 bases at V and 14 bases at J, with 24 bases between the two ends. The CDR3 runs 14 residues. CDR1 and CDR2 (germline): MDHEN, SYDVKM. CDR3 region: CASTASGAAPLLYF. CDR3 nucleotides: TGTGCCAGCACCGCGTCAGGGGCCGCCCCCCTTTTATATTTT.

The chain links TRBV4-1 to TRBJ2-3; D gene uncertain. The V end was cut by 5 bases, the J end by 0 bases, with 9 bases between. This CDR3 has 14 amino acids. CDR1 and CDR2 (germline): MGHRA, YSYEKL. The CDR3 protein is CASSSASSTDTQYF. CDR3 sequence (DNA): TGCGCCAGCAGCTCAGCTTCTAGCACAGATACGCAGTATTTT.